The 9 T cell receptor beta chains in this list originate from one sample, sequenced in a study of regulatory T cells in long-lasting Graves disease. The time point here: newly diagnosed GD, antithyroid drugs for less than 3 months. There was RNA extracted from PBMCs, and the TCR library was made from it. Through Arm-PCR of CDR3 regions and iRepertoire HTBI primers, TCR beta libraries were built. MiXCR, applied by TCRdb to the multiplex PCR reads, yields one record per CDR3 protein. This table holds about 430,000 distinct CDR3 sequences, approximately 15% found once. In addition, the sample was reused for a study of T cells in Graves' hyperthyroidism and ophthalmopathy.

The sequencing here drew on peripheral blood mononuclear cells (PBMCs), taken at new diagnosis, from a patient treated with antithyroid drugs. These receptors were taken from a woman in her 40s with Graves disease.

This clonotype showed up just a few times. The chain couples TRBV19 to TRBJ1-2; D possibly corresponds to TRBD1 (6 bases). Germline V gives CDR1 LNHDA, CDR2 SQIVND (reference sequence). There are 15 residues in the CDR3. The V end was cut by 7 bases, the J end by 3 bases, with 18 bases between. The CDR3 DNA is TGTGCCAGTACAGGGCGGGGGGGCATCGACTATGGCTACACCTTC. This sequence encodes CASTGRGGIDYGYTF. Using reference TRBV19 and TRBJ1-2 for the parts outside the CDR3, the full variable domain is DGGITQSPKYLFRKEGQNVTLSCEQNLNHDAMYWYRQDPGQGLRLIYYSQIVNDFQKGDIAEGYSVSREKKESFPLTVTSAQKNPTAFYLCASTGRGGIDYGYTFGSGTRLTVV.

This clonotype was seen at least ten times. The gene calls are TRBV24-1 and TRBJ1-2; 7 bases are shared with TRBD1. Unmatched junction bases numbered 1, after V lost 1 base and J lost 6 bases. CDR1 is KGHDR, CDR2 SFDVKD, per germline. This CDR3 spans 13 amino acids. The DNA of the CDR3 is TGTGCCACCAGTGATTTCGACAGGGATGGCTACACCTTC. Its translation: CATSDFDRDGYTF.

This clonotype was counted once. This chain links TRBV2 with TRBJ2-3; D uncertain. The length of the CDR3 is 15 residues. V shed 1 base and J shed 2 bases, with 10 bases lying between them. The germline gives CDR1 SNHLY, CDR2 FYNNEI. CDR3 nucleotide sequence: TGTGCCAGCAGTGAAGTGTCCAGAGCCACAGATACGCAGTATTTT. Protein product: CASSEVSRATDTQYF.

This clonotype was observed many times. The rearrangement uses TRBV11-2 and TRBJ1-2; a weak D match, TRBD1 (5 bases). Trimming took off 5 bases at V and 4 bases at J, with 17 bases between the two ends. Per germline, CDR1 SGHAT and CDR2 FQNNGV. CDR3 length equals 15 residues. The CDR3 DNA is TGTGCCAGCAGCAACACAGGAATTGGAGGCTATGGCTACACCTTC. This encodes CASSNTGIGGYGYTF.

This clonotype came up many times. The chain links TRBV14 to TRBJ2-2; D gene ambiguous. The length of the CDR3 is 14 residues. V was trimmed by 0 bases and J by 4 bases, leaving 6 bases between them. The germline CDR1 and CDR2 sequences are SGHDN and FVKESK. The DNA for the CDR3 is TGTGCCAGCAGCCAAGAGGCAGTCACCGGGGAGCTGTTTTTT. Amino acid sequence: CASSQEAVTGELFF. The variable domain in full, completed from reference TRBV14 and TRBJ2-2, reads EAGVTQFPSHSVIEKGQTVTLRCDPISGHDNLYWYRRVMGKEIKFLLHFVKESKQDESGMPNNRFLAERTGGTYSTLKVQPAELEDSGVYFCASSQEAVTGELFFGEGSRLTVL.

This clonotype was seen repeatedly, ten times or more. The rearrangement joins TRBV2 to TRBJ2-7, with D perhaps matching TRBD2 (6 bases). V shed 5 bases and J shed 3 bases, with 14 bases lying between them. In germline, CDR1 is SNHLY, CDR2 FYNNEI. The CDR3 totals 14 residues. CDR3 DNA: TGTGCCAGCAGTTGGCGGGGAGTTCTCTACGAGCAGTACTTC. Its translation: CASSWRGVLYEQYF.

This chain's CDR3 is CSAPPGLTDNEQFF. For the CDR3, the DNA is TGCAGTGCTCCGCCGGGACTAACTGACAATGAGCAGTTCTTC. V is TRBV20-1 and J is TRBJ2-1; 7 bases are shared with TRBD2. The CDR3 length is 14 residues. Germline V lookup: CDR1 DFQATT, CDR2 SNEGSKA (reference sequence). V gave up 5 bases and J gave up 5 bases; unmatched junction bases: 9.

This clonotype was counted many times. The chain links TRBV5-6 to TRBJ2-1; the D call may be TRBD1 or TRBD2 (5 bases each). Germline V gives CDR1 SGHDT, CDR2 YYEEEE. V lost 2 bases and J lost 8, with 11 bases in between. The length of the CDR3 is 13 residues. CDR3 coding DNA: TGTGCCAGCAGCTTCGGGGTAGGGGATGAGCAGTTCTTC. It translates to CASSFGVGDEQFF. Filled out from reference TRBV5-6 and TRBJ2-1, the complete variable domain reads DAGVTQSPTHLIKTRGQQVTLRCSPKSGHDTVSWYQQALGQGPQFIFQYYEEEERQRGNFPDRFSGHQFPNYSSELNVNALLLGDSALYLCASSFGVGDEQFFGPGTRLTVL.

This clonotype was observed many times. The J gene is TRBJ2-3, the V gene TRBV7-3; TRBD1 is a possible D gene (6 bases). V gave up 5 bases and J gave up 5 bases, with 14 bases separating them. This CDR3 is 14 amino acids long. Germline V CDR1 and CDR2: SGHTA, FQGTGA. The CDR3 reads CASSLVGGGDTQYF. For the CDR3, the DNA is TGTGCCAGCAGCCTCGTAGGGGGTGGAGATACGCAGTATTTT.